The present T cell receptor (beta chain) was sequenced within a study of sequential checkpoint blockade in melanoma. Overall study context: Each arm's sequence ended with maintenance nivolumab. TCRbeta immunosequencing was performed on DNA from around 91 pretreatment melanoma tumor samples.

Study-level findings and limits: T-cell fraction and clonality followed PD-L1 and CD8+ counts, not mutational load.

The germline gives CDR1 SGDLS, CDR2 YYNGEE. V was cut by 3 bases and J by 4 bases, with 20 bases left in between. This CDR3 is built from 17 residues. Sequencing was performed with immunoSEQ multiplex PCR; in TCRdb, only in-frame clones are kept and a portion is missing. Counted here are about 9,200 clones, roughly 25% occurring once; the ten biggest clones make up approximately 12%. This clone was recorded at least ten times. The target antigen is unknown. Treatment defined: randomized to nivolumab then ipilimumab (arm A) or the reverse (arm B). The origin of this receptor is a human donor with melanoma. The sample consisted of tumor tissue (inferred from file names), taken from a patient given nivolumab and ipilimumab in sequence. The chain combines TRBV9 with TRBJ2-1; TRBD1 or TRBD2 may be the D gene (7 bases each). CDR3 sequence reads: CASSEGAAGAPYNEQFF. In DNA, the CDR3 is TGTGCCAGCAGCGAGGGGGCCGCGGGGGCACCTTACAATGAGCAGTTCTTC.